These T cell receptor beta chains were read from a single sample in a study of T cell responses to AZD1222 COVID-19 vaccine. Data came from immunoSEQ multiplex PCR; TCRdb stores just in-frame clones and leaves some out. The data contain 130,000 to 150,000 clones, approximately 91% of them seen just once; the ten biggest clones take up less than 2%. Material: peripheral blood, obtained 28 days after the second AZD1222 dose. The receptors stem from an adult who received the AZD1222 COVID-19 vaccine. Each CDR3 is given with its conserved first and last residue. D genes are given only for firm matches. Clone size is shown for a subset of rows, as once, few, many or a class of expanded clone.

j_gene: TRBJ1-1; abundance: .; d_gene: .; v_gene: TRBV18; CDR3aa: CASSPDAANTEAFF; CDR3nt: TGTGCCAGCTCACCAGACGCAGCGAACACTGAAGCTTTCTTT
j_gene: TRBJ1-1; abundance: .; d_gene: .; v_gene: TRBV4-1; CDR3aa: CASSPGVWANTEAFF; CDR3nt: TGCGCCAGCAGCCCAGGGGTTTGGGCGAACACTGAAGCTTTCTTT
j_gene: TRBJ2-3; abundance: once; d_gene: .; v_gene: TRBV9; CDR3aa: CASSVPNTDTQYF; CDR3nt: TGTGCCAGCAGCGTCCCAAACACAGATACGCAGTATTTT
j_gene: TRBJ2-7; abundance: once; d_gene: .; v_gene: TRBV10-3; CDR3aa: CAISDSLREQYF; CDR3nt: TGTGCCATCAGTGATTCCCTTAGGGAGCAGTACTTC
j_gene: TRBJ1-1; abundance: .; d_gene: .; v_gene: TRBV28; CDR3aa: CASSPSRGNTEAFF; CDR3nt: TGTGCCAGCAGCCCAAGCAGGGGAAACACTGAAGCTTTCTTT
j_gene: TRBJ1-5; abundance: .; d_gene: .; v_gene: TRBV6-1; CDR3aa: CASSEGSVDNQPQHF; CDR3nt: TGTGCCAGCAGTGAAGGGTCGGTTGACAATCAGCCCCAGCATTTT
j_gene: TRBJ1-6; abundance: .; d_gene: .; v_gene: TRBV3-1/TRBV3-2; CDR3aa: CASSQGLSAGNSPLHF; CDR3nt: TGTGCCAGCAGCCAAGGCCTCAGCGCCGGCAATTCACCCCTCCACTTT
j_gene: TRBJ1-5; abundance: .; d_gene: .; v_gene: TRBV5-6; CDR3aa: CASSRGLPAQPQHF; CDR3nt: TGTGCCAGCAGCCGCGGGTTGCCGGCTCAGCCCCAGCATTTT
j_gene: TRBJ1-2; abundance: once; d_gene: .; v_gene: TRBV5-4; CDR3aa: CASSLRGMDGYTF; CDR3nt: TGTGCCAGCAGCTTGCGGGGAATGGATGGCTACACCTTC
j_gene: TRBJ2-3; abundance: .; d_gene: .; v_gene: TRBV2; CDR3aa: CASSPLRADTQYF; CDR3nt: TGTGCCAGCAGCCCCCTCAGGGCAGATACGCAGTATTTT
j_gene: TRBJ1-2; abundance: once; d_gene: .; v_gene: TRBV5-5; CDR3aa: CASSLAETGYGYTF; CDR3nt: TGTGCCAGCAGCTTGGCCGAAACAGGGTATGGCTACACCTTC
j_gene: TRBJ1-2; abundance: .; d_gene: .; v_gene: TRBV7-9; CDR3aa: CASSLGQNYGYTF; CDR3nt: TGTGCCAGCAGCTTAGGGCAGAACTATGGCTACACCTTC
j_gene: TRBJ2-7; abundance: .; d_gene: .; v_gene: TRBV6-5; CDR3aa: CASSRVYSTTYEQYF; CDR3nt: TGTGCCAGCAGTCGGGTCTATTCTACTACCTACGAGCAGTACTTC
j_gene: TRBJ1-5; abundance: .; d_gene: .; v_gene: TRBV7-9; CDR3aa: CASSLGLSNQPQHF; CDR3nt: TGTGCCAGCAGCTTAGGCCTTAGCAATCAGCCCCAGCATTTT
j_gene: TRBJ2-3; abundance: .; d_gene: .; v_gene: TRBV14; CDR3aa: CASSQPGLGSDTQYF; CDR3nt: TGTGCCAGCAGCCAACCGGGCCTGGGGTCAGATACGCAGTATTTT